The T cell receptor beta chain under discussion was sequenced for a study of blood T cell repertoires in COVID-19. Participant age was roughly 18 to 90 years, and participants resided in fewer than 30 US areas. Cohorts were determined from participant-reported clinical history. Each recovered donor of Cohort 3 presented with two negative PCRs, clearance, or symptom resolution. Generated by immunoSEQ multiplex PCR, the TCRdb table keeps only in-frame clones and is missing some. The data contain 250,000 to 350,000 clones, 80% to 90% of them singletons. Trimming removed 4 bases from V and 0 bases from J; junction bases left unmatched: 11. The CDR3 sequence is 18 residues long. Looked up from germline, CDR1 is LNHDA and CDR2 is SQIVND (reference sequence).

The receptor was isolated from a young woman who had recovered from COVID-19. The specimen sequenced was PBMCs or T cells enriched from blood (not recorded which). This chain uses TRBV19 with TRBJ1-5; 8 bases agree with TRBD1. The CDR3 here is CASSTGGWTGFSNQPQHF. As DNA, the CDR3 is TGTGCCAGTAGTACAGGGGGGTGGACAGGGTTTAGCAATCAGCCCCAGCATTTT. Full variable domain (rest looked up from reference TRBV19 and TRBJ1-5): DGGITQSPKYLFRKEGQNVTLSCEQNLNHDAMYWYRQDPGQGLRLIYYSQIVNDFQKGDIAEGYSVSREKKESFPLTVTSAQKNPTAFYLCASSTGGWTGFSNQPQHFGDGTRLSIL.